Following are 11 T cell receptor beta chains from one sample sequenced in a study of breast tumors, draining lymph nodes, adjacent tissues. Samples came from axillary lymph nodes draining the breast cancer. One entry per CDR3 protein, called by TCRdb with MiXCR from the multiplex PCR reads. The sample has 270,000 or so distinct CDR3 sequences, around 30% seen once. Sequenced input: axillary lymph node tissue. These receptors were collected from a female donor with breast cancer. Some clones in this sample may be carry-over from other donors' samples.

This clonotype was picked up a small number of times. The rearrangement links TRBV11-3 to TRBJ2-7; 9 bases line up with TRBD2. Per germline, CDR1 SGHNT and CDR2 YENEEA. V gave up 4 bases and J gave up 2 bases; unmatched junction bases: 9. The CDR3 is made up of 16 amino acids. As DNA, the CDR3 is TGTGCCAGCAGCTCCCCGACTAGCGGAACTACCTACGAGCAGTACTTC. Translated: CASSSPTSGTTYEQYF.

This clonotype was seen ten or more times. The chain uses TRBV9 and TRBJ2-5; D tentatively fits TRBD1 or TRBD2 (5 bases each). The germline V gene has CDR1 SGDLS and CDR2 YYNGEE. CDR3 length: 15 amino acids. V was trimmed by 1 base and J by 2 bases, leaving 12 bases between them. The CDR3 DNA follows: TGTGCCAGCAGCGTATACCCGGGACCGCAAGAGACCCAGTACTTC. Amino acid sequence: CASSVYPGPQETQYF.

A word on this clonotype: The CDR3 ends on some other residue instead of the conserved phenylalanine or tryptophan, so this is likely a read error. This sequence joins TRBV24-1 and TRBJ1-3, with a tentative D call TRBD1 (6 bases). There are 16 residues in the CDR3. V lost 2 bases and J 4 bases, leaving 14 bases between the germline ends. CDR1 is KGHDR and CDR2 is SFDVKD in the germline V gene. The DNA for the CDR3 is TGTGCCACCAGTGATTCGGGGGGCGCGGCGGGAAACACCATATATTCT. It codes for CATSDSGGAAGNTIYS.

This clonotype was seen many times. CDR3 sequence (DNA): TGCGCCAGCAGCTCCCCCCCCCCTGATACGCAGTATTTT. This translates into CASSSPPPDTQYF. The V and J genes are TRBV5-1 and TRBJ2-3; D uncertain. V lost 3 bases to trimming and J lost 6 bases, with 11 bases between them. Germline CDR1 reads SGHRS; CDR2 reads YFSETQ. CDR3 length: 13 amino acids.

This clonotype turned up a few times. The J gene is TRBJ2-4, the V gene TRBV6-5; TRBD1 matches at 10 bases. The CDR3 is made up of 13 amino acids. The junction had 6 bases not matched to a gene; V was cut back by 0 bases and J by 16 bases. The germline V gene has CDR1 MNHEY and CDR2 SVGAGI. The CDR3 is CASSYSTGGRGYF. The CDR3 bases are TGTGCCAGCAGTTACTCGACAGGGGGCAGGGGATACTTC.

Worth noting for this clonotype: This may come from a read error, since a much larger clone is one base off. The chain has TRBV20-1 and TRBJ2-1; 11 bases map to TRBD2. CDR1 DFQATT and CDR2 SNEGSKA come from the germline V gene (reference sequence). The CDR3 consists of 16 residues. With 0 bases clipped from V and 5 bases from J, the junction kept 6 bases outside the gene matches. The CDR3 DNA is TGCAGTGCTAGAGAACTAGCGGGAGTGCCTAACAATGAGCAGTTCTTC. It specifies CSARELAGVPNNEQFF.

This chain links TRBV6-1 with TRBJ2-2; D may be TRBD2 (6 bases). The CDR3 consists of 14 residues. Trimming left V 0 bases short and J 5 bases short, with 7 bases between. Germline V gene sequence: CDR1 MNHNS, CDR2 SASEGT. CDR3 bases: TGTGCCAGCAGTGAAGCGCGGGGAACCGGGGAGCTGTTTTTT. It specifies CASSEARGTGELFF.

A note on this clonotype: This may be a read error, as it is one base from a much larger clone. Lacking the conserved final phenylalanine or tryptophan, this CDR3 likely reflects a read error. The chain combines TRBV4-2 with TRBJ2-1, with 7 nucleotides matching TRBD2. The CDR3 totals 16 residues. CDR1 is LGHNA, CDR2 YNFKEQ, per germline. Germline trimming cut 4 bases from V and 4 bases from J; bases unmatched to any gene: 10. DNA of the CDR3: TGTGCCAGCAGCCCTCGACTAGCTCAGAGTTACAATGAGCAGTTCCTC. The encoded protein is CASSPRLAQSYNEQFL.

The chain carries TRBV28 and TRBJ2-1, with TRBD1 identical over 8 bases. This CDR3 has 15 residues. Germline-derived CDR1 and CDR2 are MDHEN and SYDVKM. The J segment lost 9 bases and the V segment lost 4 bases, leaving 11 bases of the junction unmatched. The CDR3, as DNA: TGTGCCAGCAGTTCCGCCGGACAGGGATCAAGTGAGCAGTTCTTC. Its translation is CASSSAGQGSSEQFF.

Points on this clonotype: One junction end does not reproduce the germline sequence, and a read error may be involved. This chain connects TRBV20-1 to TRBJ2-4; 8 bases map to TRBD2. CDR1 is DFQATT, CDR2 SNEGSKA, per germline (reference sequence). This CDR3 spans 11 amino acids. CDR3 in amino acids: CSSRLASGWSF. CDR3 in DNA: TGCAGTTCGAGACTAGCGTCGGGGTGGTCCTTC.

As concerns this clonotype: A much larger clone is a single base away; this may be a read error. This sequence joins TRBV11-3 and TRBJ2-7; possibly TRBD1 for D (6 bases). With 1 base removed from V and 5 bases from J, the gap between germline ends came to 12 bases. From germline, CDR1 is SGHNT and CDR2 YENEEA. This CDR3 has 14 amino acids. This CDR3 reads CASSLGGRGDEQYF. CDR3 coding DNA: TGTGCCAGCAGCTTAGGAGGCAGGGGAGACGAGCAGTACTTC.